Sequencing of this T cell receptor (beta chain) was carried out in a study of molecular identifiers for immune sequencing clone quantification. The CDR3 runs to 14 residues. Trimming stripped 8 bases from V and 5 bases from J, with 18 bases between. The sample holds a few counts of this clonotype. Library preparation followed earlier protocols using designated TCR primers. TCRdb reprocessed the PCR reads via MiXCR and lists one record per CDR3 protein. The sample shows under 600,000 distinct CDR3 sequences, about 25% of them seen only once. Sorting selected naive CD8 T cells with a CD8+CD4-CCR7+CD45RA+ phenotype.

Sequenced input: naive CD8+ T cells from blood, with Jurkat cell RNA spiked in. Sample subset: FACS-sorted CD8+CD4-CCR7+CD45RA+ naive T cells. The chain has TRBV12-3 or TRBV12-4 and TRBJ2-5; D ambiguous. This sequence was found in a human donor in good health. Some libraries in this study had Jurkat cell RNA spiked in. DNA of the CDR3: TGTGCCAGCCGTCCAAAGGGTTTGTACGAGACCCAGTACTTC. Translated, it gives CASRPKGLYETQYF.